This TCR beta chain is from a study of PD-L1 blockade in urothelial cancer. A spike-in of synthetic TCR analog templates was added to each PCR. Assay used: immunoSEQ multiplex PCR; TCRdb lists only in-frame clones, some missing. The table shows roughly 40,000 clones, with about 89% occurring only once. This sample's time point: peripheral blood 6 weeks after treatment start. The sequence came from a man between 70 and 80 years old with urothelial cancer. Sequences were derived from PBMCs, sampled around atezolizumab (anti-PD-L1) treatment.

CDR3 in DNA: TGTGCCATCAGTGACCCCTGGGAGGACAGGGGGTCCTATGGCTACACCTTC. It specifies CAISDPWEDRGSYGYTF. This chain connects TRBV10-3 to TRBJ1-2; TRBD1 matches at 10 bases. V gave up 3 bases and J gave up 4 bases; unmatched junction bases: 11. The CDR3 covers 17 residues. Germline V gene data show CDR1 as ENHRY and CDR2 as SYGVKD.